This entry is about one T cell receptor (beta chain). The data stem from a study of blood T cell repertoires in COVID-19. The V segment lost 1 base and the J segment 5 bases; nucleotides outside the gene matches: 1. Germline V CDR1 and CDR2: GTSNPN, SVGIG (reference sequence). The CDR3 spans 12 residues. TCRdb keeps only in-frame clones here, not all; method: immunoSEQ multiplex PCR. The table includes some 670,000 clones, just under 90% detected once. Sequenced sample: peripheral blood. This sequence was found in a woman under 30 with acute or convalescent COVID-19. The chain combines TRBV30 with TRBJ1-2; the match to TRBD1 covers 7 bases. CDR3 coding DNA: TGTGCCTGGAGTGAGACAGGGTATGGCTACACCTTC. Residues: CAWSETGYGYTF.